These 9 T cell receptor beta chains were all obtained from the same sample, sequenced in a study of OX40 agonist ivuxolimab in advanced cancers. TCRdb keeps only in-frame clones here, not all; method: immunoSEQ multiplex PCR. The sample consists of 95,000 to 150,000 clones, 80% to 95% of them appearing once. The material sequenced was CD4+ or CD8+ T cells sorted from blood, taken in a trial of the OX40 agonist ivuxolimab. The receptors shown here come from an adult with an advanced solid tumor such as melanoma, head and neck, liver or kidney cancer.

The chain joins TRBV7-6 to TRBJ2-3, with D unclear. The CDR3 is 11 amino acids. CDR1 is SGHVS and CDR2 is FNYEAQ in the germline V gene. The V end lost 2 bases, the J end lost 3 bases, and 0 bases lay between the germline ends. The CDR3 region is CASSLTDTQYF. The CDR3 DNA sequence: TGTGCCAGCAGCTTAACAGATACGCAGTATTTT.

This sequence joins TRBV5-1 and TRBJ2-3, with 9 bases fitting TRBD2. The CDR3 consists of 14 residues. The ends lost 4 bases at V and 2 bases at J; junction bases unmatched: 2. The V gene's germline CDR1 is SGHRS and CDR2 YFSETQ. CDR3 DNA sequence: TGCGCCAGCAGCATAGCGGGGGACACAGATACGCAGTATTTT. This sequence encodes CASSIAGDTDTQYF.

The chain recombines TRBV11-2 with TRBJ2-1, with D unclear. Germline V gene lookup returns CDR1 SGHAT and CDR2 FQNNGV. V lost 5 bases, J lost 10 bases, and 18 bases lay in between. The CDR3 is 14 amino acids. CDR3 loop: CASSLGSPVGEQFF. CDR3 nucleotide sequence: TGTGCCAGCAGCCTAGGAAGTCCCGTGGGAGAGCAGTTCTTC.

The J gene is TRBJ2-1, the V gene TRBV5-1, with TRBD2 matching 9 bases. The junction had 6 bases not matched to a gene; V was cut back by 1 base and J by 7 bases. The CDR3 is 15 residues long. Per germline, CDR1 SGHRS and CDR2 YFSETQ. The CDR3 sequence: CASSLMAGGWNEQFF. The CDR3 DNA reads as TGCGCCAGCAGCTTGATGGCGGGAGGGTGGAATGAGCAGTTCTTC.

The CDR3 loop is CASSIGGGEGYGYTF. The CDR3 DNA reads as TGTGCCAGTAGTATTGGAGGGGGCGAAGGCTATGGCTACACCTTC. This sequence joins TRBV19 and TRBJ1-2; the match to TRBD1 covers 7 bases. Trimming took 3 bases from V and 4 from J; bases not matched to a gene: 8. The germline gives CDR1 LNHDA, CDR2 SQIVND (reference sequence). CDR3 length: 15 residues.

This chain joins TRBV7-8 and TRBJ1-5; no clear D gene. This CDR3 has 17 residues. The V gene lost 6 bases and the J gene lost 3 bases, with 21 bases spanning the gap. Germline V CDR1 and CDR2: SGHVS, FQNEAQ. CDR3 nucleotide sequence: TGTGCCAGCAGACCGCGACCGGGTCCCACGGACAATCAGCCCCAGCATTTT. Amino acids: CASRPRPGPTDNQPQHF.

This chain uses TRBV6-5 with TRBJ1-5; 10 bases are shared with TRBD1. This CDR3 is built from 15 residues. Per germline, CDR1 MNHEY and CDR2 SVGAGI. Trimming took 6 bases from V and 7 from J; bases not matched to a gene: 9. The DNA for the CDR3 is TGTGCCAGCAGCCCCTCGACAGGGGGCGTACAGCCCCAGCATTTT. Translating gives CASSPSTGGVQPQHF.

The chain combines TRBV10-1 with TRBJ1-1; D gene unclear. The CDR3 is 12 residues long. From germline, CDR1 is WNHNN and CDR2 SYGVQD (reference sequence). The ends were cut back, 3 bases at V and 1 base at J, with 3 bases in the middle. CDR3 DNA sequence: TGCGCCAGCAGTGATAGGAACACTGAAGCTTTCTTT. This codes for CASSDRNTEAFF.

This chain links TRBV28 with TRBJ1-5; weak D call: TRBD1 (6 bases). The CDR3 length is 14 residues. The ends were cut back, 7 bases at V and 3 bases at J, with 13 bases in the middle. Germline V CDR1 and CDR2: MDHEN, SYDVKM. The CDR3 nucleotides are TGTGCCAGCATTGCCGGGACAAACAATCAGCCCCAGCATTTT. The encoded protein is CASIAGTNNQPQHF.